These T cell receptor beta chains were read from a single sample in a study of T cell responses to AZD1222 COVID-19 vaccine. Only in-frame clones appear in the TCRdb table, and some are missing; sequencing was by immunoSEQ multiplex PCR. The sample has some 130,000 clones; 85% to 90% are singletons. Material: peripheral blood, obtained on day 0 of AZD1222 vaccination. These receptors all come from an adult in good health. CDR3s include the opening cysteine and the closing phenylalanine or tryptophan. Each record gives: V gene, clone size, D gene, J gene, CDR3 DNA, CDR3 protein. A D gene is named only where the DNA matches it firmly. Part of the rows lack a size; the others show once, few, many or a class for expanded clones.

V: TRBV24-1
size: .
D: TRBD1
J: TRBJ1-2
DNA: TGTGCCACCAGTGATGAGGACAGGGGCTATGGCTACACCTTC
CDR3: CATSDEDRGYGYTF

V: TRBV5-1
size: .
D: TRBD1
J: TRBJ2-3
DNA: TGCGCCAGCAGCTTACGGACAGGGTACACAGATACGCAGTATTTT
CDR3: CASSLRTGYTDTQYF

V: TRBV6-2/TRBV6-3
size: .
D: TRBD2
J: TRBJ2-7
DNA: TGTGCCAGCAGTTACTCGCGACTAGCGCAGAGCTACGAGCAGTACTTC
CDR3: CASSYSRLAQSYEQYF

V: TRBV6-4
size: .
D: .
J: TRBJ1-2
DNA: TGTGCCAGCAAGCCAGGTCAGGCTAACTATGGCTACACCTTC
CDR3: CASKPGQANYGYTF

V: TRBV18
size: .
D: .
J: TRBJ1-2
DNA: TGTGCCAGCTCACCAATTCAGCTAAGAGCAGGCGGTGAGGGTTACACCTTC
CDR3: CASSPIQLRAGGEGYTF

V: TRBV27
size: once
D: TRBD1
J: TRBJ1-2
DNA: TGTGCCAGCAGTTTATCACCCGGACAGGCCTACGGTGGCTACACCTTC
CDR3: CASSLSPGQAYGGYTF

V: TRBV3-1/TRBV3-2
size: .
D: .
J: TRBJ2-3
DNA: TGTGCCAGCAGCCCAGTAGCGGCTACGCAGTATTTT
CDR3: CASSPVAATQYF

V: TRBV10-3
size: .
D: TRBD1
J: TRBJ1-6
DNA: TGTGCCATCAGTGACCCGGCTAGGACAGGGACTAATTCACCCCTCCACTTT
CDR3: CAISDPARTGTNSPLHF

V: TRBV7-9
size: .
D: TRBD1
J: TRBJ2-7
DNA: TGTGCCAGCAGCTCCCCGGGACAGGTCTACGAGCAGTACTTC
CDR3: CASSSPGQVYEQYF

V: TRBV30
size: .
D: TRBD2
J: TRBJ2-2
DNA: TGTGCCGGAACCCCTGGGACTAGCGGGAGATCCGGGGAGCTGTTTTTT
CDR3: CAGTPGTSGRSGELFF

V: TRBV4-1
size: few
D: .
J: TRBJ2-7
DNA: TGCGCCAGCAGCCCGTCAGTGGGCTACGAGCAGTACTTC
CDR3: CASSPSVGYEQYF

V: TRBV10-2
size: .
D: .
J: TRBJ1-1
DNA: TGCGCCAGCAGCACCGAGGCTAACACTGAAGCTTTCTTT
CDR3: CASSTEANTEAFF

V: TRBV5-1
size: .
D: .
J: TRBJ1-5
DNA: TGCGCCAGCAGCTTGGACCCGGGACCCAATCAGCCCCAGCATTTT
CDR3: CASSLDPGPNQPQHF

V: TRBV6-5
size: .
D: TRBD2
J: TRBJ2-5
DNA: TGTGCCAGCAGTTACCGGGGACTAGCGGAGCAAGAGACCCAGTACTTC
CDR3: CASSYRGLAEQETQYF

V: TRBV5-5
size: .
D: .
J: TRBJ1-4
DNA: TGTGCCAGCAGCTTGGCGGGAGCAACTAATGAAAAACTGTTTTTT
CDR3: CASSLAGATNEKLFF

V: TRBV4-3
size: .
D: .
J: TRBJ1-2
DNA: TGCGCCAGCAGCCAAGAGGTCAGGGCTAACTATGGCTACACCTTC
CDR3: CASSQEVRANYGYTF

V: TRBV2
size: .
D: .
J: TRBJ1-1
DNA: TGTGCCAGCAGTGTCGGAGTTTCGGGGACTGAAGCTTTCTTT
CDR3: CASSVGVSGTEAFF

V: TRBV19
size: once
D: .
J: TRBJ1-2
DNA: TGTGCCAGTAGGACGGAGGGGGGTTCTTATGGCTACACCTTC
CDR3: CASRTEGGSYGYTF

V: TRBV7-8
size: few
D: TRBD2
J: TRBJ2-1
DNA: TGTGCCAGCAGCTTAAACGGGGGGAGCTCCTACAATGAGCAGTTCTTC
CDR3: CASSLNGGSSYNEQFF

V: TRBV7-6
size: .
D: .
J: TRBJ2-1
DNA: TGTGCCAGCAGCTTAGTACGGACAGGGGTACTAGCGGGAATCGCAAATGAGCAGTTCTTC
CDR3: CASSLVRTGVLAGIANEQFF

V: TRBV28
size: .
D: TRBD2
J: TRBJ2-6
DNA: TGTGCCAGCAGTTTGTGGACTAGCGGAACCTCTGGGGCCAACGTCCTGACTTTC
CDR3: CASSLWTSGTSGANVLTF

V: TRBV2
size: .
D: .
J: TRBJ1-3
DNA: TGTGCCACGGACGCTCAAGGGGCCTCTGGAAACACCATATATTTT
CDR3: CATDAQGASGNTIYF

V: TRBV5-1
size: .
D: .
J: TRBJ2-2
DNA: TGCGCCAGCAGCCAACTTGTAGACACCGGGGAGCTGTTTTTT
CDR3: CASSQLVDTGELFF

V: TRBV18
size: .
D: .
J: TRBJ2-7
DNA: TGTGCCAGCTCACCACCGGTCGAGTTCTACGAGCAGTACTTC
CDR3: CASSPPVEFYEQYF

V: TRBV19
size: .
D: .
J: TRBJ1-1
DNA: TGTGCCAGTAGTCTTCGTCTTGAAGCTTTCTTT
CDR3: CASSLRLEAFF

V: TRBV19
size: .
D: TRBD1
J: TRBJ1-2
DNA: TGTGCCAGTAGTCCCGGACAGGGGATGGGCTACACCTTC
CDR3: CASSPGQGMGYTF

V: TRBV4-1
size: once
D: .
J: TRBJ1-4
DNA: TGCGCCAGCAGCCAAGATCGAGGACTTGCTAATGAAAAACTGTTTTTT
CDR3: CASSQDRGLANEKLFF

V: TRBV7-2
size: once
D: TRBD1
J: TRBJ1-3
DNA: TGTGCCAGCAGCCCTCAAGACAGGGTTAAGGGAAACACCATATATTTT
CDR3: CASSPQDRVKGNTIYF

V: TRBV5-1
size: once
D: .
J: TRBJ2-2
DNA: TGCGCCAGCAGTCGAACGGGGGGCGTCGGGGAGCTGTTTTTT
CDR3: CASSRTGGVGELFF

V: TRBV4-3
size: .
D: .
J: TRBJ2-2
DNA: TGCGCCAGCAGCCAACGAGGGGGGGAGACCGGGGAGCTGTTTTTT
CDR3: CASSQRGGETGELFF

V: TRBV4-1
size: .
D: .
J: TRBJ2-7
DNA: TGCGCCAGCAGCGTCCGGGACCTATCTCCCGAGCAGTACTTC
CDR3: CASSVRDLSPEQYF

V: TRBV4-1
size: .
D: TRBD1
J: TRBJ1-2
DNA: TGCGCCAGCAGCGAGCAGGGACAGTCACCGTACTATGGCTACACCTTC
CDR3: CASSEQGQSPYYGYTF

V: TRBV7-8
size: .
D: .
J: TRBJ1-1
DNA: TGTGCCAGCAGCTTAAATAGGGGCGCAGCTGAAGCTTTCTTT
CDR3: CASSLNRGAAEAFF

V: TRBV18
size: .
D: TRBD1
J: TRBJ2-2
DNA: TGTGCCAGCTCACCAATAGGGGGCGCGAACACCGGGGAGCTGTTTTTT
CDR3: CASSPIGGANTGELFF

V: TRBV28
size: .
D: TRBD2
J: TRBJ2-2
DNA: TGTGCCACCAATAGCGGGAAAACCGGGGAGCTGTTTTTT
CDR3: CATNSGKTGELFF

V: TRBV28
size: .
D: .
J: TRBJ1-6
DNA: TGTGCCAGCAGTTTCCCCCAACGGGTGGGGAATTCACCCCTCCACTTT
CDR3: CASSFPQRVGNSPLHF

V: TRBV2
size: .
D: .
J: TRBJ1-1
DNA: TGTGCCAGCGGGGGGGGACCTCAGGTGAACACTGAAGCTTTCTTT
CDR3: CASGGGPQVNTEAFF

V: TRBV4-3
size: .
D: TRBD1
J: TRBJ1-1
DNA: TGCGCCAGCAGCCAAGGGCCGGGAGGGACAGCGGATTACACTGAAGCTTTCTTT
CDR3: CASSQGPGGTADYTEAFF

V: TRBV7-9
size: .
D: .
J: TRBJ1-2
DNA: TGTGCCAGCAGCTTCCAGACAGGTAGAGAATATGGCTACACCTTC
CDR3: CASSFQTGREYGYTF

V: TRBV5-1
size: few
D: TRBD1
J: TRBJ1-6
DNA: TGCGCCAGCAGCCCCGGGACAGGGGGCTACTCACCCCTCCACTTT
CDR3: CASSPGTGGYSPLHF

V: TRBV28
size: .
D: .
J: TRBJ1-2
DNA: TGTGCCAGCAGCTCCGTCCCGGGCTATGGCTACACCTTC
CDR3: CASSSVPGYGYTF

V: TRBV7-3
size: once
D: .
J: TRBJ1-1
DNA: TGTGCCAGCAGCTTCACCCAGGGTTCGGTTACTGAAGCTTTCTTT
CDR3: CASSFTQGSVTEAFF

V: TRBV5-1
size: .
D: .
J: TRBJ1-2
DNA: TGCGCCAGCAGCTTGTGGGAGTCCGTCGATGGCTACACCTTC
CDR3: CASSLWESVDGYTF

V: TRBV5-1
size: once
D: TRBD2
J: TRBJ2-1
DNA: TGCGCCAGCAGCCTCCCCGTCGGTAGCGGGTTGAATGAGCAGTTCTTC
CDR3: CASSLPVGSGLNEQFF

V: TRBV28
size: .
D: .
J: TRBJ1-1
DNA: TGTGCCAGCAGACTTTATTTAAGGATGAACACTGAAGCTTTCTTT
CDR3: CASRLYLRMNTEAFF

V: TRBV25-1
size: .
D: .
J: TRBJ1-1
DNA: TGTGCCAGCAGTGAACTGGGGATGAACACTGAAGCTTTCTTT
CDR3: CASSELGMNTEAFF

V: TRBV6-6
size: .
D: TRBD1
J: TRBJ2-7
DNA: TGTGCCAGCACCTTGGACAGGCTTAGCTCCTACGAGCAGTACTTC
CDR3: CASTLDRLSSYEQYF

V: TRBV6-5
size: .
D: TRBD1
J: TRBJ1-1
DNA: TGTGCCAGCACGAGAGGGGGCGCTGAAGCTTTCTTT
CDR3: CASTRGGAEAFF

V: TRBV28
size: .
D: .
J: TRBJ1-2
DNA: TGTGCCAGCAGTCATGGGGATGACTATGGCTACACCTTC
CDR3: CASSHGDDYGYTF

V: TRBV9
size: .
D: TRBD1
J: TRBJ1-4
DNA: TGTGCCAGCAGCGTAGGCCAGGGGGAAGAAAAACTGTTTTTT
CDR3: CASSVGQGEEKLFF

V: TRBV5-1
size: .
D: TRBD2
J: TRBJ2-2
DNA: TGCGCCAGCAGCTTTTCCGGGGGACTAGCGAGCACCGGGGAGCTGTTTTTT
CDR3: CASSFSGGLASTGELFF

V: TRBV28
size: .
D: TRBD1
J: TRBJ1-5
DNA: TGTGCCAGCAGTCCCAGGGACAGGGGCAATCAGCCCCAGCATTTT
CDR3: CASSPRDRGNQPQHF

V: TRBV5-1
size: .
D: TRBD2
J: TRBJ2-7
DNA: TGCGCCAGCAGCTTGGTAGTGACTAGCGACGAGCAGTACTTC
CDR3: CASSLVVTSDEQYF

V: TRBV5-4
size: .
D: .
J: TRBJ2-7
DNA: TGTGCCAGCAGCTTGAAGGGCAGGACCTACGAGCAGTACTTC
CDR3: CASSLKGRTYEQYF

V: TRBV29-1
size: .
D: .
J: TRBJ1-1
DNA: TGCAGCGTTTGGGCAAAACCTGAAGCTTTCTTT
CDR3: CSVWAKPEAFF

V: TRBV29-1
size: .
D: TRBD1
J: TRBJ1-2
DNA: TGCAGCGTTGAAACAGGGGGTTATGGCTACACCTTC
CDR3: CSVETGGYGYTF

V: TRBV6-5
size: .
D: .
J: TRBJ1-2
DNA: TGTGCCAGCACTACCGGACATTTCGACGGCTACACCTTC
CDR3: CASTTGHFDGYTF

V: TRBV7-3
size: .
D: .
J: TRBJ2-1
DNA: TGTGCCAGCAGCCCGGACTCTCGATCCTACAATGAGCAGTTCTTC
CDR3: CASSPDSRSYNEQFF

V: TRBV3-1/TRBV3-2
size: .
D: .
J: TRBJ1-6
DNA: TGTGCCAGCAGCCAAGATTGGCGGAGCTCCTATAATTCACCCCTCCACTTT
CDR3: CASSQDWRSSYNSPLHF

V: TRBV19
size: .
D: .
J: TRBJ1-2
DNA: TGTGCCAGTAGTATTCGCGACAGATACTATGGCTACACCTTC
CDR3: CASSIRDRYYGYTF